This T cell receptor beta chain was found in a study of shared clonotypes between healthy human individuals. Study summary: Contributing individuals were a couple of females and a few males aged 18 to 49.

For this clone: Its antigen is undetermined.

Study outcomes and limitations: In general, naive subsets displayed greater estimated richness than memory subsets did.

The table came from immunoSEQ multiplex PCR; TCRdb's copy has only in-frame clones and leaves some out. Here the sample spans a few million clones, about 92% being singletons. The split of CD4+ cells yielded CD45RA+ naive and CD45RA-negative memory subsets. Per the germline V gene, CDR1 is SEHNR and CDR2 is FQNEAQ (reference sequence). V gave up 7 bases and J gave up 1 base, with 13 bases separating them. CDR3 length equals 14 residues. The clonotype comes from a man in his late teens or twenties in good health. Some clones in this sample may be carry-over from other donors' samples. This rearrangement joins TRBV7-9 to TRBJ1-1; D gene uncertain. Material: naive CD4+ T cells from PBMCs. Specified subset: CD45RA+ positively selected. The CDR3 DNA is TGTGCCAGCACCCTGAGAGGAGGGAACACTGAAGCTTTCTTT. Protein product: CASTLRGGNTEAFF. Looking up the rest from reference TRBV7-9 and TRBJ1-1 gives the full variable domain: DTGVSQNPRHKITKRGQNVTFRCDPISEHNRLYWYRQTLGQGPEFLTYFQNEAQLEKSRLLSDRFSAERPKGSFSTLEIQRTEQGDSAMYLCASTLRGGNTEAFFGQGTRLTVV.